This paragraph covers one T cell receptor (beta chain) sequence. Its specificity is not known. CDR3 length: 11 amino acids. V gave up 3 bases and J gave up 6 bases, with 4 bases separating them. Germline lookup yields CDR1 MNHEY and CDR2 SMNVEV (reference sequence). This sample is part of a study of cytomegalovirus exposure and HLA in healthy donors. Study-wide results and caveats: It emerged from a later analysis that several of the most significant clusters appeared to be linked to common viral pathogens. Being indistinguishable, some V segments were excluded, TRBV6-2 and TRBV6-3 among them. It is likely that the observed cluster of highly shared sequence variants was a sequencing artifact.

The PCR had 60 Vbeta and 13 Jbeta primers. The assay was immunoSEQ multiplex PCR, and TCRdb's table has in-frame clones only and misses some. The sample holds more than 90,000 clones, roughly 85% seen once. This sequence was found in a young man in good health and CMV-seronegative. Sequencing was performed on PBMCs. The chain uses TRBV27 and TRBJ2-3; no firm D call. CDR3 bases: TGTGCCAGCAGTTTCTCCGATACGCAGTATTTT. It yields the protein CASSFSDTQYF.